The 9 T cell receptor beta chains below come from one sample, sequenced in a study of control samples from healthy donors and cancer patients. Clones were read by immunoSEQ multiplex PCR, and TCRdb kept only the in-frame ones, dropping some. The table has about 79,000 clones, 93% seen once. The sequenced material came from PBMCs. Every receptor here comes from a woman aged 35 to 49 with lung cancer.

The V gene is TRBV5-1, the J gene TRBJ2-2; D possibly corresponds to TRBD2 (5 bases). Trimming cost V 0 bases and J 6 bases, with 15 bases left between them. Germline lookup yields CDR1 SGHRS and CDR2 YFSETQ. This CDR3 is built from 16 residues. CDR3 sequence reads: CASSLEEGSWAGELFF. CDR3 coding DNA: TGCGCCAGCAGCTTGGAAGAGGGTTCATGGGCCGGGGAGCTGTTTTTT. The full variable domain, its missing parts supplied by reference TRBV5-1 and TRBJ2-2, is KAGVTQTPRYLIKTRGQQVTLSCSPISGHRSVSWYQQTPGQGLQFLFEYFSETQRNKGNFPGRFSGRQFSNSRSEMNVSTLELGDSALYLCASSLEEGSWAGELFFGEGSRLTVL.

The chain links TRBV29-1 to TRBJ1-4, with a weak D call TRBD1 (6 bases). The CDR3 has 13 residues. V dropped 5 bases and J dropped 4 bases, with 11 bases sitting between them. CDR1 is SQVTM, CDR2 ANQGSEA, per germline. CDR3 bases: TGCAGCGTTACAGGGCTTCATAATGAAAAACTGTTTTTT. Translation: CSVTGLHNEKLFF.

The rearrangement links TRBV11-3 to TRBJ1-1, with no clear D. The CDR3 spans 15 residues. Germline assignment: CDR1 SGHNT and CDR2 YENEEA. V lost 6 bases and J 1 base, leaving 15 bases between the germline ends. The chain's CDR3 is CASSSAEVGNTEAFF. DNA of the CDR3: TGTGCCAGCAGTTCGGCCGAGGTAGGGAACACTGAAGCTTTCTTT.

This chain uses TRBV6-5 with TRBJ1-2; D uncertain. This CDR3 contains 15 residues. Looked up from germline, CDR1 is MNHEY and CDR2 is SVGAGI. V was cut by 6 bases and J by 5 bases, with 19 bases left in between. CDR3 region: CASSLTPFDGYGYTF. The CDR3 DNA reads TGTGCCAGCAGCCTTACACCCTTTGATGGGTATGGCTACACCTTC.

This chain links TRBV6-1 with TRBJ2-2; possibly TRBD2 for D (6 bases). This CDR3 comprises 14 residues. Germline assignment: CDR1 MNHNS and CDR2 SASEGT. Trimming shortened V by 1 base and J by 4 bases, and 7 bases separated the two germline ends. The DNA for the CDR3 is TGTGCCAGCAGTGAAGTGGAGGGCACCGGGGAGCTGTTTTTT. Translating gives CASSEVEGTGELFF.

As regards this clone: Germline is not matched at one junction end, which may reflect a read error. The chain uses TRBV7-7 and TRBJ2-6; no firm D call. Germline V gives CDR1 SSHAT, CDR2 FNYEAQ (reference sequence). This CDR3 contains 16 residues. The CDR3 DNA reads as TGTGCTAGCAGCTTAGGTCCTGGACCTGGGGCCAACGTCCTGACTTTC. Translated, it gives CASSLGPGPGANVLTF.

The genes are TRBV9 and TRBJ2-5, with D perhaps TRBD2 (5 bases). Germline CDR1 reads SGDLS; CDR2 reads YYNGEE. The CDR3 runs 16 residues. The V gene lost 0 bases and the J gene lost 1 base, with 13 bases spanning the gap. The CDR3 here is CASSVGVSEFQETQYF. The CDR3 bases are TGTGCCAGCAGCGTAGGGGTTAGCGAGTTCCAAGAGACCCAGTACTTC.

The chain is built from TRBV2 and TRBJ2-3, with 9 bases identical to TRBD2. Germline CDR1 is SNHLY and CDR2 is FYNNEI. Losses at the gene ends were 6 bases for V and 3 bases for J; bases not matched to a gene: 4. The CDR3 extends over 14 amino acids. CDR3 DNA sequence: TGTGCCAGCAGACTAAGCGGGGGGACAGATACGCAGTATTTT. Translation gives CASRLSGGTDTQYF.

This rearrangement joins TRBV25-1 to TRBJ2-6, with TRBD1 matching over 7 bases. Trimming cost V 3 bases and J 3 bases; bases outside gene matches: 11. This CDR3 is built from 18 residues. CDR1 is MGHDK and CDR2 is SYGVNS in the germline V gene. In nucleotides, the CDR3 is TGTGCCAGCAGTGACACTAGGACAGGCGTGTTTGGGGCCAACGTCCTGACTTTC. Its protein product is CASSDTRTGVFGANVLTF.